A selection of T cell receptor beta chains follows, all from one sample in a study of CXCR3-negative and CXCR3-positive naive CD8 T cells. TCRdb re-called the 5' RACE reads; every CDR3 protein appears as one record, without DNA. The sample includes over 70,000 distinct CDR3 sequences. The sequenced sample was naive CXCR3+ CD8+ T cells from blood. These receptors originate from a human donor in good health. Some clones in this sample may be carry-over from other donors' samples. CDR3s include the opening cysteine and the closing phenylalanine or tryptophan. Fields, in order: J gene, V gene, CDR3 length, CDR3 protein.

j_gene: TRBJ2-7
v_gene: TRBV5-1
len: 13
CDR3aa: CASSPPQGVEQYF

j_gene: TRBJ2-3
v_gene: TRBV6-5
len: 16
CDR3aa: CASSYVAGGSPDTQYF

j_gene: TRBJ1-1
v_gene: TRBV7-9
len: 15
CDR3aa: CASSPYYPQGAEAFF

j_gene: TRBJ2-5
v_gene: TRBV6-2/TRBV6-3
len: 14
CDR3aa: CASSGQGTEETQYF

j_gene: TRBJ2-1
v_gene: TRBV7-9
len: 17
CDR3aa: CASSQNGGKSSYNEQFF

j_gene: TRBJ2-2
v_gene: TRBV7-6
len: 14
CDR3aa: CASSQKQSTGELFF

j_gene: TRBJ2-1
v_gene: TRBV6-1
len: 15
CDR3aa: CASPTPFQAYNEQFF

j_gene: TRBJ2-7
v_gene: TRBV29-1
len: 15
CDR3aa: CSVVAGVWGPYEQYF

j_gene: TRBJ2-1
v_gene: TRBV4-3
len: 15
CDR3aa: CASSQKEGVYNEQFF

j_gene: TRBJ2-3
v_gene: TRBV7-3
len: 15
CDR3aa: CASSLTGGITDTQYF

j_gene: TRBJ2-4
v_gene: TRBV14
len: 16
CDR3aa: CASSQAKGLAKNIQYF

j_gene: TRBJ2-2
v_gene: TRBV27
len: 16
CDR3aa: CASSGTTGLYPGELFF

j_gene: TRBJ1-1
v_gene: TRBV27
len: 13
CDR3aa: CASSDRGITEAFF

j_gene: TRBJ2-7
v_gene: TRBV27
len: 12
CDR3aa: CASSLSGFEQYF

j_gene: TRBJ2-7
v_gene: TRBV7-2
len: 13
CDR3aa: CASSERGGDEQYF

j_gene: TRBJ2-7
v_gene: TRBV28
len: 13
CDR3aa: CASSLTASYEQYF

j_gene: TRBJ2-1
v_gene: TRBV4-1
len: 16
CDR3aa: CASSTMGQGSYNEQFF

j_gene: TRBJ2-1
v_gene: TRBV29-1
len: 13
CDR3aa: CSVAGTVYNEQFF

j_gene: TRBJ1-1
v_gene: TRBV6-2/TRBV6-3
len: 14
CDR3aa: CASTRDTGWTEAFF

j_gene: TRBJ2-7
v_gene: TRBV6-6
len: 16
CDR3aa: CASSYSQGPLSEEQYF

j_gene: TRBJ2-3
v_gene: TRBV13
len: 15
CDR3aa: CASSFSGLATDTQYF

j_gene: TRBJ2-7
v_gene: TRBV29-1
len: 14
CDR3aa: CSVEEQSTSYEQYF

j_gene: TRBJ2-1
v_gene: TRBV12-3/TRBV12-4
len: 11
CDR3aa: CASSLGREQFF

j_gene: TRBJ2-6
v_gene: TRBV28
len: 14
CDR3aa: CASSLWAGANVLTF

j_gene: TRBJ2-6
v_gene: TRBV10-3
len: 16
CDR3aa: CAIRIDRGSGANVLTF

j_gene: TRBJ2-1
v_gene: TRBV6-4
len: 15
CDR3aa: CASSPTSGGHNEQFF

j_gene: TRBJ1-6
v_gene: TRBV20-1
len: 13
CDR3aa: CSSGTGDSSPLHF

j_gene: TRBJ2-3
v_gene: TRBV2
len: 13
CDR3aa: CAKQEAGTDTQYF

j_gene: TRBJ1-2
v_gene: TRBV29-1
len: 13
CDR3aa: CSVALTGASGYTF

j_gene: TRBJ1-1
v_gene: TRBV5-1
len: 14
CDR3aa: CASSRMWDDFEAFF

j_gene: TRBJ2-7
v_gene: TRBV5-1
len: 13
CDR3aa: CASSGLSPYEQYF

j_gene: TRBJ1-1
v_gene: TRBV28
len: 13
CDR3aa: CASSFQGNTEAFF

j_gene: TRBJ1-1
v_gene: TRBV5-1
len: 14
CDR3aa: CASSSEGANAEAFF

j_gene: TRBJ2-7
v_gene: TRBV6-5
len: 13
CDR3aa: CASSYPPGLEQYF

j_gene: TRBJ2-2
v_gene: TRBV19
len: 15
CDR3aa: CASSIGPVNTGELFF

j_gene: TRBJ1-1
v_gene: TRBV4-2
len: 12
CDR3aa: CASSQTGTEAFF